This T cell receptor beta chain was obtained from a study of blood T cell repertoires in COVID-19. In the study overall: Spain, Italy and the United States supplied samples that represented acute and convalescent COVID-19. T cells, B-cell-depleted T cells, or PBMCs supplied cDNA or gDNA.

This CDR3 spans 14 amino acids. CDR1 LNHDA and CDR2 SQIVND come from the germline V gene (reference sequence). V lost 4 bases and J 9 bases, leaving 18 bases between the germline ends. Data came from immunoSEQ multiplex PCR; TCRdb stores just in-frame clones and leaves some out. The data contain 200,000 to 250,000 clones, 70% to 90% of them singletons. The rearrangement uses TRBV19 and TRBJ1-2; TRBD1 is a possible D gene (5 bases). The sequence derives from a young man with active or convalescent COVID-19. Sample: peripheral blood. This CDR3 reads CASSTPQVLNSYTF. In DNA form, the CDR3 reads TGTGCCAGTAGTACGCCACAGGTGTTGAATAGCTACACCTTC.